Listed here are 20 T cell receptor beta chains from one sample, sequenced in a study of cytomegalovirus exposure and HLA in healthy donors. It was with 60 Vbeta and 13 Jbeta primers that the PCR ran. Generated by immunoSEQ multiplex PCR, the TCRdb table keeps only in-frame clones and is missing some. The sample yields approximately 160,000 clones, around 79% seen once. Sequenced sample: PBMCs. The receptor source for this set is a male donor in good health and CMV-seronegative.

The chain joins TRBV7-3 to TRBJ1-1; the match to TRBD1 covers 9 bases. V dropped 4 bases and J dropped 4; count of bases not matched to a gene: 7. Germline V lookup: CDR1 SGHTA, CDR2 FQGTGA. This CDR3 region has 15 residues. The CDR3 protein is CASSYTGGAGTEAFF. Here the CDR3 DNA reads TGTGCCAGCAGCTACACAGGGGGCGCGGGCACTGAAGCTTTCTTT. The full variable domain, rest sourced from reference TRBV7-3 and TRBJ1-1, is GAGVSQTPSNKVTEKGKYVELRCDPISGHTALYWYRQSLGQGPEFLIYFQGTGAADDSGLPNDRFFAVRPEGSVSTLKIQRTERGDSAVYLCASSYTGGAGTEAFFGQGTRLTVV.

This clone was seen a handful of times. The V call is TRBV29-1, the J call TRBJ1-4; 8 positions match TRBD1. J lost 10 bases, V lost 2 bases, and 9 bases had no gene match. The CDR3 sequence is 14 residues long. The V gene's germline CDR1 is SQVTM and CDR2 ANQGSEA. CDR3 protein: CSVEYGTGLGKLFF. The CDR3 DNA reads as TGCAGCGTTGAATATGGGACAGGATTGGGAAAACTGTTTTTT.

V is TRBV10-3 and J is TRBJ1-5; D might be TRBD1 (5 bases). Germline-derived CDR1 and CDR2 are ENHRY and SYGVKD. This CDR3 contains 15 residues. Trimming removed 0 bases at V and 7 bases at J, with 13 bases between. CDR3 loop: CAISESQGQGQPQHF. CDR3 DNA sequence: TGTGCCATCAGTGAGTCTCAGGGTCAGGGCCAGCCCCAGCATTTT.

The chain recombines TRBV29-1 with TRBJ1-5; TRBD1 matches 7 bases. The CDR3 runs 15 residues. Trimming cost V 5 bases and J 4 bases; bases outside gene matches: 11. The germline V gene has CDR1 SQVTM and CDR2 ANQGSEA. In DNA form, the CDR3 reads TGCAGCGTTCTCCCAACAGGGGCGGGTAATCAGCCCCAGCATTTT. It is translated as CSVLPTGAGNQPQHF.

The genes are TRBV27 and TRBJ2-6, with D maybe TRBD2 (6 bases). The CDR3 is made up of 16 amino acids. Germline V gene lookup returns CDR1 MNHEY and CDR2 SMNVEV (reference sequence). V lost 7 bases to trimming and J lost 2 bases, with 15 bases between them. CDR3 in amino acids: CASTPVRGTGANVLTF. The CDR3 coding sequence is TGTGCCAGCACCCCCGTCCGGGGGACTGGGGCCAACGTCCTGACTTTC.

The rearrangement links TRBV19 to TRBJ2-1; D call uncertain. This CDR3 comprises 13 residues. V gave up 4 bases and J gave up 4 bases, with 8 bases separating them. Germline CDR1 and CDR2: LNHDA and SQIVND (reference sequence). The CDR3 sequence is CASSTNSYNEQFF. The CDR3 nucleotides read TGTGCCAGTAGTACGAACAGTTACAATGAGCAGTTCTTC.

The CDR3 nucleotides read TGTGCCAGCAGCCAATCCGGAACAGGGAAATACAATGAGCAGTTCTTC. Translation: CASSQSGTGKYNEQFF. The genes are TRBV16 and TRBJ2-1, with D possibly being TRBD1 (6 bases). Trimming left V 0 bases short and J 4 bases short, with 13 bases between. Germline V lookup: CDR1 KGHSY, CDR2 FQNENV. The CDR3 runs 16 residues. Based on the CDR3 plus reference TRBV16 and TRBJ2-1, the full variable domain is GEEVAQTPKHLVRGEGQKAKLYCAPIKGHSYVFWYQQVLKNEFKFLISFQNENVFDETGMPKERFSAKCLPNSPCSLEIQATKLEDSAVYFCASSQSGTGKYNEQFFGPGTRLTVL.

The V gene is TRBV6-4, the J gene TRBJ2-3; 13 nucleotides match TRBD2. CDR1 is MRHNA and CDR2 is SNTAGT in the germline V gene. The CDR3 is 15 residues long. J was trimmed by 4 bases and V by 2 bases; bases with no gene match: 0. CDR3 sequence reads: CASSDTSGGADTQYF. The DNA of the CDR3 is TGTGCCAGCAGTGACACTAGCGGGGGGGCAGATACGCAGTATTTT.

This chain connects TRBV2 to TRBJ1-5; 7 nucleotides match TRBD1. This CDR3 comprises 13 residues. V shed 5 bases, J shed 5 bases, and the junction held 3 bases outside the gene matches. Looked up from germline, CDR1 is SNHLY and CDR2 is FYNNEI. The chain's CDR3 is CASSKGQDQPQHF. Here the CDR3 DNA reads TGTGCCAGCAGTAAAGGACAGGATCAGCCCCAGCATTTT. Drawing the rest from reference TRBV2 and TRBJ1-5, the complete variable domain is EPEVTQTPSHQVTQMGQEVILRCVPISNHLYFYWYRQILGQKVEFLVSFYNNEISEKSEIFDDQFSVERPDGSNFTLKIRSTKLEDSAMYFCASSKGQDQPQHFGDGTRLSIL.

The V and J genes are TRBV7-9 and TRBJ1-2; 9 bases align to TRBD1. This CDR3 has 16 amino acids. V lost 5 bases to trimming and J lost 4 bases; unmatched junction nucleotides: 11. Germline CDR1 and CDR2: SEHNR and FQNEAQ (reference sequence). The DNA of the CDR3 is TGTGCCAGCAGCCCCAAAGGGGAGGACAGGGGCTATGGCTACACCTTC. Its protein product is CASSPKGEDRGYGYTF.

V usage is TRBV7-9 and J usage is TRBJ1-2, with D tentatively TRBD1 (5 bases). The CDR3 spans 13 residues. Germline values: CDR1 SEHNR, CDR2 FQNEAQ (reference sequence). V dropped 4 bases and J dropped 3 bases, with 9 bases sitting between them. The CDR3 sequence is CASSSGVHYGYTF. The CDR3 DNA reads TGTGCCAGCAGCTCGGGGGTACACTATGGCTACACCTTC.

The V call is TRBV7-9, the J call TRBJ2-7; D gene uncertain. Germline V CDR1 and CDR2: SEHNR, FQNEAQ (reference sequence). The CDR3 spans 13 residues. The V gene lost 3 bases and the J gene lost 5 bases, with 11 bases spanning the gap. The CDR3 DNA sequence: TGTGCCAGCAGCTTGGCAGGATGGGACGAGCAGTACTTC. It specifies CASSLAGWDEQYF.

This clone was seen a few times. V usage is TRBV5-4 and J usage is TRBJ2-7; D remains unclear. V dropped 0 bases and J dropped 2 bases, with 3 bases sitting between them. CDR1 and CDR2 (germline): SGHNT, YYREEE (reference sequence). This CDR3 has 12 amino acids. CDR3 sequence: CASSLDTYEQYF. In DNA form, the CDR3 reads TGTGCCAGCAGCTTGGACACCTACGAGCAGTACTTC.

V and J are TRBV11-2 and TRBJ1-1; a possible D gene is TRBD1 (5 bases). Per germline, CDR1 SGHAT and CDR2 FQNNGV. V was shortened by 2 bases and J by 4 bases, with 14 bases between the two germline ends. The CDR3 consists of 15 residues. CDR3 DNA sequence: TGTGCCAGCAGCTTAAGAAGCAGGGAGGGCACTGAAGCTTTCTTT. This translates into CASSLRSREGTEAFF.

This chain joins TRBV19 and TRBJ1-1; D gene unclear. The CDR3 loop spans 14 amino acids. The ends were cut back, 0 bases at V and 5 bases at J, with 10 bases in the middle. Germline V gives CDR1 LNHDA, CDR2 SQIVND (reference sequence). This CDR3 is CASSIDLGSTEAFF. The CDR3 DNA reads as TGTGCCAGTAGTATAGATCTGGGGAGTACTGAAGCTTTCTTT.

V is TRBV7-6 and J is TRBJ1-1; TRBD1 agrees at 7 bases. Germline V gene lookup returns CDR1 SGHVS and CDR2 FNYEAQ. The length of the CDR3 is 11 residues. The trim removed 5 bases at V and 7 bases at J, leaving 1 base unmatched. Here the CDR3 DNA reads TGTGCCAGCAGCAACAGGGGTGAAGCTTTCTTT. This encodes CASSNRGEAFF.

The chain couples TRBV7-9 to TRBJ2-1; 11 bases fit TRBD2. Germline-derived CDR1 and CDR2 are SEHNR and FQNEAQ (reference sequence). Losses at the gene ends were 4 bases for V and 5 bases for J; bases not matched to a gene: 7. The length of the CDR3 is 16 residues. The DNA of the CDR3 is TGTGCCAGCAGCTCCACCGGGACTAGCGGAAACAATGAGCAGTTCTTC. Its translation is CASSSTGTSGNNEQFF.

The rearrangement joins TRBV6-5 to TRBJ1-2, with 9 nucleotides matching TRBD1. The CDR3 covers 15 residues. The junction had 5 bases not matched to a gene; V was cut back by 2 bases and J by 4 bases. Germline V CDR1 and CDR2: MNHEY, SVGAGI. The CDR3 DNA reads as TGTGCCAGCAGTTACACAGGGGGCGCAATCTATGGCTACACCTTC. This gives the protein CASSYTGGAIYGYTF.

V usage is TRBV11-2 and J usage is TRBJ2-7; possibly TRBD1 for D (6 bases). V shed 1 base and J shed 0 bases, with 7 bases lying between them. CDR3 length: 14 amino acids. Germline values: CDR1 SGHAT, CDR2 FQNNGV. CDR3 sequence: CASSLGGLSYEQYF. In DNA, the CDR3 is TGTGCCAGCAGCTTAGGGGGGCTCTCCTACGAGCAGTACTTC. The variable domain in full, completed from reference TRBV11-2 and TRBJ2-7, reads EAGVAQSPRYKIIEKRQSVAFWCNPISGHATLYWYQQILGQGPKLLIQFQNNGVVDDSQLPKDRFSAERLKGVDSTLKIQPAKLEDSAVYLCASSLGGLSYEQYFGPGTRLTVT.

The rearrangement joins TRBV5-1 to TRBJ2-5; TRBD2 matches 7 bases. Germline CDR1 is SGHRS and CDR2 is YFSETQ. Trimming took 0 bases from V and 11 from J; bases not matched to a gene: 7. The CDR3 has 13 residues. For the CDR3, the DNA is TGCGCCAGCAGCTTGGAGCTAGGGCGGGAGCAGTACTTC. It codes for CASSLELGREQYF.